This T cell receptor beta chain was observed in a study of Ad26.COV2.S vaccination and SARS-CoV-2 variants. This CDR3 comprises 17 residues. The germline V gene has CDR1 MDHEN and CDR2 SYDVKM. Trimming removed 6 bases at V and 5 bases at J, with 23 bases between. General observations from the study: Vaccine and placebo recipients had comparable breadth of non-spike TCRs.

Treatment described: some 20 received Ad26.COV2.S at low or high dose, single or two shots; 5 received placebo; per-sample allocation not given. On day 63 after the first injection, vaccine and placebo recipients gave samples. On this clone: Its specificity is unknown.

The assay was immunoSEQ multiplex PCR, and TCRdb's table has in-frame clones only and misses some. In the table there are about half a million clones, roughly nine tenths of which are singletons. The sample here was peripheral blood, taken in a trial of Ad26.COV2.S vaccine versus placebo. The TCR was taken from a person aged 18-65 years who received the Ad26.COV2.S COVID-19 vaccine or a placebo. The chain combines TRBV28 with TRBJ2-1; maybe TRBD2 (6 bases). Here the CDR3 DNA reads TGTGCCAGCAGCTCCCCTGGGGTTGCGGGAATGGACAATGAGCAGTTCTTC. Protein: CASSSPGVAGMDNEQFF.